These 19 T cell receptor beta chains originate from one sample sequenced in a study of blood T cell repertoires in COVID-19. Repertoires were generated with immunoSEQ multiplex PCR, while TCRdb's copy carries only in-frame clones and drops some. This sample carries about 490,000 clones, 70% to 90% of them seen once, and the ten largest clones take approximately 3.2%. The sequenced material came from peripheral blood. Every receptor here comes from a human donor in a cohort sampled during active COVID-19.

The rearrangement links TRBV15 to TRBJ2-3; D is undetermined. CDR1 and CDR2 from the germline V gene are LNHNV and YYDKDF (reference sequence). V lost 0 bases, J lost 6 bases, and 16 bases lay in between. The CDR3 contains 16 residues. The CDR3 is CATSRDRDFFGDTQYF. CDR3 sequence (DNA): TGTGCCACCAGCAGAGATAGAGACTTCTTCGGGGATACGCAGTATTTT.

The chain has TRBV28 and TRBJ1-3; a possible D gene is TRBD1 (5 bases). Germline V lookup: CDR1 MDHEN, CDR2 SYDVKM. This CDR3 has 15 residues. Deletions cut 1 base from V and 4 bases from J, with 11 bases between. CDR3 residues: CASSLSGGGGNTIYF. CDR3 bases: TGTGCCAGCAGTTTATCGGGGGGTGGAGGAAACACCATATATTTT.

This clone appeared a few times. The rearrangement joins TRBV7-9 to TRBJ2-2; the match to TRBD2 covers 11 bases. V gave up 3 bases and J gave up 5 bases; unmatched junction bases: 8. Germline values: CDR1 SEHNR, CDR2 FQNEAQ (reference sequence). This CDR3 has 17 residues. CDR3: CASSLSSGRALTGELFF. In DNA form, the CDR3 reads TGTGCCAGCAGCTTGAGTAGCGGGAGGGCCTTGACCGGGGAGCTGTTTTTT.

The rearrangement joins TRBV6-4 to TRBJ2-1; the D is unclear. The ends were cut back, 5 bases at V and 0 bases at J, with 11 bases in the middle. The V gene's germline CDR1 is MRHNA and CDR2 SNTAGT. The CDR3 consists of 15 residues. DNA for the CDR3: TGTGCCAGCAGTCCGGAACAGAGCTCCTACAATGAGCAGTTCTTC. This codes for CASSPEQSSYNEQFF.

The gene calls are TRBV7-3 and TRBJ2-5; TRBD2 matches 11 bases. The germline gives CDR1 SGHTA, CDR2 FQGTGA. The CDR3 is 17 residues long. Trimming removed 4 bases from V and 5 bases from J; junction bases left unmatched: 12. CDR3 DNA sequence: TGTGCCAGCAGCTCCGGTGAACTAGCGGGAGTGCGGGAGACCCAGTACTTC. Amino acid sequence: CASSSGELAGVRETQYF. Together with reference TRBV7-3 and TRBJ2-5, the CDR3 gives the full variable domain: GAGVSQTPSNKVTEKGKYVELRCDPISGHTALYWYRQSLGQGPEFLIYFQGTGAADDSGLPNDRFFAVRPEGSVSTLKIQRTERGDSAVYLCASSSGELAGVRETQYFGPGTRLLVL.

The chain is built from TRBV5-5 and TRBJ1-2, with 7 bases lining up with TRBD1. This CDR3 comprises 12 residues. The germline gives CDR1 SGHKS, CDR2 YYEKEE (reference sequence). With 4 bases clipped from V and 6 bases from J, the junction kept 3 bases outside the gene matches. CDR3 in amino acids: CASSLDRDGYTF. CDR3 nucleotide sequence: TGTGCCAGCAGCCTTGACAGGGATGGCTACACCTTC.

The rearrangement uses TRBV19 and TRBJ2-1; no definite D call. This CDR3 is built from 14 residues. Deletions cut 3 bases from V and 6 bases from J, with 12 bases between. Germline values: CDR1 LNHDA, CDR2 SQIVND (reference sequence). CDR3 DNA: TGTGCCAGTAGTATGTTTGGCACCTCCAATGAGCAGTTCTTC. Encoded protein: CASSMFGTSNEQFF. Filled out from reference TRBV19 and TRBJ2-1, the complete variable domain reads DGGITQSPKYLFRKEGQNVTLSCEQNLNHDAMYWYRQDPGQGLRLIYYSQIVNDFQKGDIAEGYSVSREKKESFPLTVTSAQKNPTAFYLCASSMFGTSNEQFFGPGTRLTVL.

The chain carries TRBV6-2 or TRBV6-3 and TRBJ2-7; 8 bases are shared with TRBD1. The CDR3 covers 14 residues. V was pared by 4 bases and J by 6 bases, with 8 bases of the junction left unmatched. Germline V gene lookup returns CDR1 MNHEY and CDR2 SVGEGT. CDR3 sequence reads: CASSWSGGVGEQYF. The CDR3 nucleotides are TGTGCCAGCAGTTGGTCAGGGGGCGTAGGCGAGCAGTACTTC.

Notes on this clone: This same CDR3 is encoded by further DNA sequences in the sample. V is TRBV6-5 and J is TRBJ2-3; possibly TRBD2 for D (5 bases). V lost 2 bases and J lost 0, with 6 bases in between. This CDR3 has 14 residues. From germline, CDR1 is MNHEY and CDR2 SVGAGI. This CDR3 is CASSYGGSTDTQYF. CDR3 bases: TGTGCCAGCAGTTACGGCGGGAGCACAGATACGCAGTATTTT.

The chain couples TRBV3-1 (or the pseudogene TRBV3-2) to TRBJ2-3, with a weak D call TRBD2 (5 bases). This CDR3 is 16 amino acids long. V dropped 0 bases and J dropped 7 bases, with 17 bases sitting between them. Germline CDR1 and CDR2: LGHDT and YNNKEL (reference sequence). CDR3 residues: CASSQDVSGVGNTQYF. The CDR3 bases are TGTGCCAGCAGCCAAGATGTCAGCGGTGTTGGGAATACGCAGTATTTT.

The rearrangement joins TRBV2 to TRBJ1-4; D remains ambiguous. V gave up 2 bases and J gave up 3 bases, with 7 bases separating them. The germline V gene has CDR1 SNHLY and CDR2 FYNNEI. The length of the CDR3 is 14 residues. CDR3: CASSETRANEKLFF. The CDR3 coding sequence is TGTGCCAGCAGTGAAACCCGGGCTAATGAAAAACTGTTTTTT.

The chain couples TRBV7-2 to TRBJ1-5; 7 nucleotides line up with TRBD1. V lost 6 bases to trimming and J lost 0 bases; unmatched junction nucleotides: 5. The CDR3 contains 15 residues. Germline values: CDR1 SGHTA, CDR2 FQGNSA. The CDR3 DNA follows: TGTGCCAGCAGATCGGACAGGAATAGCAATCAGCCCCAGCATTTT. It yields the protein CASRSDRNSNQPQHF.

The gene calls are TRBV19 and TRBJ2-3, with 10 positions matching TRBD2. V lost 3 bases and J lost 3; bases outside the gene matches: 3. Germline CDR1 and CDR2: LNHDA and SQIVND (reference sequence). The CDR3 is 15 residues long. CDR3 in amino acids: CASSMTSGPTDTQYF. CDR3 coding DNA: TGTGCCAGTAGTATGACTAGCGGGCCGACAGATACGCAGTATTTT.

J is TRBJ1-3 and V is TRBV5-1, with D tentatively TRBD1 (5 bases). The CDR3 covers 14 residues. From germline, CDR1 is SGHRS and CDR2 YFSETQ. V was pared by 0 bases and J by 4 bases, with 8 bases between. The CDR3 protein is CASSLVGAGNTIYF. As DNA, the CDR3 is TGCGCCAGCAGCTTGGTTGGGGCCGGAAACACCATATATTTT. Variable domain in full (rest from reference TRBV5-1 and TRBJ1-3): KAGVTQTPRYLIKTRGQQVTLSCSPISGHRSVSWYQQTPGQGLQFLFEYFSETQRNKGNFPGRFSGRQFSNSRSEMNVSTLELGDSALYLCASSLVGAGNTIYFGEGSWLTVV.

The chain has TRBV18 and TRBJ1-2; D possibly corresponds to TRBD1 (6 bases). The germline V gene has CDR1 KGHSH and CDR2 LQKENI. V lost 3 bases and J 0 bases, leaving 11 bases between the germline ends. This CDR3 spans 15 amino acids. The chain's CDR3 is CASSPNRDSNYGYTF. CDR3 coding DNA: TGTGCCAGCTCACCCAACAGGGATTCTAACTATGGCTACACCTTC.

J is TRBJ2-3 and V is TRBV28; 10 bases agree with TRBD2. Germline CDR1 is MDHEN and CDR2 is SYDVKM. The trim removed 5 bases at V and 0 bases at J, leaving 5 bases unmatched. The CDR3 totals 16 residues. The CDR3 region has the DNA TGTGCCAGCAGTCCACGGACTAGCGGAAGCACAGATACGCAGTATTTT. Encoded protein: CASSPRTSGSTDTQYF.

This chain uses TRBV10-1 with TRBJ1-1; D gene uncertain. The V gene lost 3 bases and the J gene lost 0 bases, with 11 bases spanning the gap. Germline V gene data show CDR1 as WNHNN and CDR2 as SYGVQD (reference sequence). This CDR3 has 15 residues. The CDR3 spells CASSDPLTVNTEAFF. DNA for the CDR3: TGCGCCAGCAGTGATCCATTAACAGTGAACACTGAAGCTTTCTTT.

The chain carries TRBV15 and TRBJ2-5; D is perhaps TRBD2 (6 bases). Germline V gene sequence: CDR1 LNHNV, CDR2 YYDKDF (reference sequence). The length of the CDR3 is 17 residues. V was cut by 0 bases and J by 4 bases, with 18 bases left in between. CDR3 in DNA: TGTGCCACCAGCAGAGATGGGAAGGCTCTCGGGGGAGAGACCCAGTACTTC. This gives the protein CATSRDGKALGGETQYF.

The V gene is TRBV15, the J gene TRBJ2-2; no firm D call. The V end lost 2 bases, the J end lost 2 bases, and 6 bases lay between the germline ends. The CDR3 extends over 14 amino acids. Germline loops: CDR1 LNHNV, CDR2 YYDKDF (reference sequence). The CDR3 is CATSRNRNTGELFF. Written as DNA, the CDR3 is TGTGCCACCAGCAGAAACAGAAACACCGGGGAGCTGTTTTTT.